This is a list of T cell receptor beta chains from one sample in a study of cytomegalovirus exposure and HLA in healthy donors. Repertoires were generated with immunoSEQ multiplex PCR, while TCRdb's copy carries only in-frame clones and drops some. The repertoire includes 100,000 or so clones, roughly 83% of them detected once, and 3.5% to 5% sits in the top ten. Sample: PBMCs. These TCRs come from a female donor in good health and CMV-seropositive. Both conserved end residues are part of each CDR3. D genes are given only for firm matches. Clone sizes are given selectively: once, few, many, or a class where the clone is expanded.

TRBD2	NA	TRBV7-6	TRBJ2-1	TGTGCCAGCAGCCCTAGCGGGAGGGCCGAAAATGAGCAGTTCTTC	CASSPSGRAENEQFF
TRBD1	NA	TRBV25-1	TRBJ1-1	TGTGCCAGCAGTGGATTAGACAGGGGGACTGAAGCTTTCTTT	CASSGLDRGTEAFF
NA	NA	TRBV10-3	TRBJ1-1	TGTGCCAGCGGGGGAGGGACTGAAGCTTTCTTT	CASGGGTEAFF
TRBD1	NA	TRBV7-2	TRBJ1-5	TGTGCCAGCAGCTCCTCGGGACAGCTATTCAATCAGCCCCAGCATTTT	CASSSSGQLFNQPQHF
NA	NA	TRBV11-2	TRBJ1-4	TGTGCCAGCAGCTTCGGGGGTGCAACTAATGAAAAACTGTTTTTT	CASSFGGATNEKLFF
NA	NA	TRBV7-2	TRBJ2-5	TGTGCCAGCAGGCGACCGGGACAAGAGACCCAGTACTTC	CASRRPGQETQYF
TRBD1	NA	TRBV7-9	TRBJ1-4	TGTTCCAGCAGCTTGAGGAGGGGGACAGAGAATGAAAAACTGTTTTTT	CSSSLRRGTENEKLFF
TRBD1	NA	TRBV18	TRBJ1-5	TGTGCCAGCTCATCCGACAGGGGAAGACAGCCCCAGCATTTT	CASSSDRGRQPQHF
TRBD1	NA	TRBV30	TRBJ1-5	TGTGCCTGGAAACTCCCAGGGGGCTCTCAGCCCCAGCATTTT	CAWKLPGGSQPQHF
TRBD2	NA	TRBV7-2	TRBJ2-1	TGTGCCAGCAGCTTAGGCGGGAGCGTGCGTGAGCAGTTCTTC	CASSLGGSVREQFF
NA	NA	TRBV6-5	TRBJ1-4	TGTGCCAGCAGTTTAACATTTGCAACTAATGAAAAACTGTTTTTT	CASSLTFATNEKLFF
NA	NA	TRBV15	TRBJ2-1	TGTGCCACCAGCAGAGAGCCCGGGGGATACAATGAGCAGTTCTTC	CATSREPGGYNEQFF
TRBD1	NA	TRBV6-6	TRBJ1-3	TGTGCCAGCAGTTACCCGGGACAGGGAACTGGAAACACCATATATTTT	CASSYPGQGTGNTIYF
NA	medium-sized	TRBV27	TRBJ1-2	TGTGCCAGCAGTCTTATGGGTGGGGCTGCCAATGGCTACACCTTC	CASSLMGGAANGYTF
TRBD1	NA	TRBV7-9	TRBJ2-1	TGTGCCAGCAGCATGCCGACAGGGCCAAGCTCCTACAATGAGCAGTTCTTC	CASSMPTGPSSYNEQFF
TRBD1	NA	TRBV5-1	TRBJ2-7	TGCGCCAGCAGCACTCGGACAGGGTCATACCTCTACGAGCAGTACTTC	CASSTRTGSYLYEQYF
NA	NA	TRBV5-1	TRBJ1-2	TGCGCCAGCAGCTTGGCAGGGCCTAACTATGGCTACACCTTC	CASSLAGPNYGYTF
TRBD2	NA	TRBV5-5	TRBJ2-1	TGTGCCAGCAGCAGGAGCGGACTAGCGGGAGATAGGTTGCGTGATGAGCAGTTCTTC	CASSRSGLAGDRLRDEQFF
NA	NA	TRBV4-1	TRBJ2-1	TGCGCCAGCAGCCAAGATTGGACAGTTTCTTACAATGGGCAGTTCTTC	CASSQDWTVSYNGQFF
NA	NA	TRBV19	TRBJ1-5	TGTGCCAGTAGTTCCAGGCGGGGGCAGCCCCAGCATTTT	CASSSRRGQPQHF
NA	few	TRBV5-4	TRBJ1-5	TGTGCCAGCAGCTTGGCAGGGGGCAATCAGCCCCAGCATTTT	CASSLAGGNQPQHF
NA	NA	TRBV29-1	TRBJ1-1	TGCAGCGTTGTCCAGATGAACACTGAAGCTTTCTTT	CSVVQMNTEAFF
NA	NA	TRBV5-6	TRBJ1-2	TGTGCCAGCAGCTTGGGTCCGGGGGATGATGGCTACACCTTC	CASSLGPGDDGYTF
TRBD2	few	TRBV19	TRBJ2-7	TGTGCCAGTAGTATAGGAACTAGCGGCTCCTACGAGCAGTACTTC	CASSIGTSGSYEQYF
TRBD1	NA	TRBV2	TRBJ2-2	TGTGCCAGCAGGTTGGGACAGGGCCCCGGGGAGCTGTTTTTT	CASRLGQGPGELFF
NA	once	TRBV7-2	TRBJ1-6	TGTGCCAGCACCCCCGGGGACTATTCACCCCTCCACTTT	CASTPGDYSPLHF
NA	few	TRBV27	TRBJ1-1	TGTGCCAGCACCCGCCGGGGGGCTAACACTGAAGCTTTCTTT	CASTRRGANTEAFF
NA	NA	TRBV18	TRBJ1-2	TGTGCCAGCTCACCGGGGGAGGGCTATGGCTACACCTTC	CASSPGEGYGYTF
TRBD1	NA	TRBV4-1	TRBJ1-1	TGCGCCAGCAGCGGGGGACAGGGGCAAACTGAAGCTTTCTTT	CASSGGQGQTEAFF
NA	once	TRBV19	TRBJ2-2	TGTGCCAGTAGTATTCCCACAGGGTTCCCCGGGGAGCTGTTTTTT	CASSIPTGFPGELFF
TRBD2	NA	TRBV4-3	TRBJ2-5	TGCGCCAGCAGCCAAGATGGTCCGGGGGGGTACCAAGAGACCCAGTACTTC	CASSQDGPGGYQETQYF
NA	NA	TRBV7-2	TRBJ1-2	TGTGCCAGCAGCGAGCAAGGGGGGGTGAACTATGGCTACACCTTC	CASSEQGGVNYGYTF
NA	NA	TRBV7-9	TRBJ1-4	TGTGCCAGCAGCCCCAACAGTCTAACTAATGAAAAACTGTTTTTT	CASSPNSLTNEKLFF
NA	NA	TRBV6-1	TRBJ2-3	TGTGCCAGCAGTGAAGGGGTGGGAGGCACAGATACGCAGTATTTT	CASSEGVGGTDTQYF
NA	once	TRBV4-2	TRBJ2-3	TGTGCCAGCAGCCAAGATACCGACTTGACAGATACGCAGTATTTT	CASSQDTDLTDTQYF
NA	NA	TRBV30	TRBJ1-1	TGTGCCTGGAGTGGACAGGTCATCACTGAAGCTTTCTTT	CAWSGQVITEAFF
TRBD1	NA	TRBV12-5	TRBJ1-5	TGTGCTAGTGGTTTGTGGCAGGGGGCAGGGCAGCCCCAGCATTTT	CASGLWQGAGQPQHF
NA	NA	TRBV7-9	TRBJ1-4	TGTGCCAGCAGCTCGGGGAATGAAAAACTGTTTTTT	CASSSGNEKLFF
NA	NA	TRBV4-1	TRBJ1-2	TGCGCCAGCAGCCAAGGCGGGTCGGGGAACTATGGCTACACCTTC	CASSQGGSGNYGYTF
NA	NA	TRBV6-5	TRBJ1-2	TGTGCCAGCAGTTCCTCGACGGGTGGCTACACCTTC	CASSSSTGGYTF
TRBD1	NA	TRBV4-3	TRBJ1-5	TGCGCCAGCAGCCAGGGACAGGGTCCGGGTCAGCCCCAGCATTTT	CASSQGQGPGQPQHF
TRBD2	NA	TRBV30	TRBJ2-7	TGTGCCTGGAGTGATCCCAGGACTAGCGGGAGTGCCGAGCAGTACTTC	CAWSDPRTSGSAEQYF
TRBD1	few	TRBV5-6	TRBJ1-2	TGTGCCAGCAGCTTCCCGACAGGGTCCGGTGGCTACACCTTC	CASSFPTGSGGYTF
NA	NA	TRBV9	TRBJ1-2	TGTGCCAGCATATGGCCTAGTGGCTACACCTTC	CASIWPSGYTF
NA	NA	TRBV7-6	TRBJ2-5	TGTGCCAGCAGCTATCGAGAGACCCAGTACTTC	CASSYRETQYF
NA	NA	TRBV9	TRBJ1-2	TGTGCCAGCAGCGTAGGACAGGTGGCGGGAGGTGGCTACACCTTC	CASSVGQVAGGGYTF
NA	NA	TRBV7-2	TRBJ1-1	TGTGCCAGCAGCGGGTGGGGACACAGAGCTTTCTTT	CASSGWGHRAFF
TRBD1	NA	TRBV18	TRBJ2-1	TGTGCCAGCTCCCTCGGACAGGGGGCCGTTGAGCAGTTCTTC	CASSLGQGAVEQFF
NA	NA	TRBV5-1	TRBJ1-2	TGCGCCAGCAGCTTGGGAGGGAATGGCTACACCTTC	CASSLGGNGYTF
NA	NA	TRBV7-6	TRBJ2-3	TGTGCCAGCAGCCGGATAGCCGGGGACTACAGGGTAGAGTATTTT	CASSRIAGDYRVEYF
NA	NA	TRBV29-1	TRBJ1-2	TGCAGCGTTGAAGTCCCAGCGGGGGCCGGCTATGGCTACACCTTC	CSVEVPAGAGYGYTF
NA	NA	TRBV7-2	TRBJ1-5	TGTGCCAGCAGCCGAGTCTCAGGGGCGGGTAGCAATCAGCCCCAGCATTTT	CASSRVSGAGSNQPQHF
TRBD1	few	TRBV2	TRBJ1-2	TGTGCCAGCAGTCCTCCTACAGGGGTCTATGGCTACACCTTC	CASSPPTGVYGYTF
NA	NA	TRBV7-2	TRBJ2-5	TGTGCCAGCACCCCGGGTAGTTCGGAGACCCAGTACTTC	CASTPGSSETQYF
NA	NA	TRBV7-2	TRBJ1-4	TGTGCCAGCAGCTTAACAGCCACAACTAATGAAAAACTGTTTTTT	CASSLTATTNEKLFF